This T cell receptor beta chain was recorded in a study of identical twins. The CDR3 covers 14 residues. Germline CDR1 reads SSHAT; CDR2 reads FNYEAQ (reference sequence). Unique molecular identifiers were in the cDNA, with template-switch universal primer binding. Each CDR3 protein gets one entry after TCRdb re-called the 5' RACE reads with MiXCR. The data contain 1.5 million to 2 million distinct CDR3 sequences, under 35% of them singletons. General observations from the study: Cord blood's abundant beta clonotypes had fewer insertions, unlike memory repertoires.

Of note for this clonotype: No antigen is known for it. At one end the junction does not follow the germline gene, possibly because of a read error.

The sequence came from a newborn girl in good health. The chain employs TRBV7-7 and TRBJ2-6; unclear D gene. The specimen sequenced was cord blood. CDR3 sequence: CASSIGPGANVLTF. The CDR3, as DNA: TGTGCTAGCAGCATAGGGCCTGGGGCCAACGTCCTGACTTTC.